These 30 T cell receptor beta chains share one sample of origin, sequenced in a study of T-cell reconstitution after alpha-beta-depleted transplantation in children. Researchers prepared the TCRbeta library using unique molecular identifiers, the study reports. TCRdb passed the PCR reads through MiXCR, listing each CDR3 protein once. The sample yields nearly 350,000 distinct CDR3 sequences, roughly 15% seen once. Here the sequenced sample was PBMCs, mostly from graft donor cells, taken 360 days after TCRalphabeta/CD19-depleted stem cell transplant. These receptors were taken from a male patient between 2 and 10 years old who had a stem cell transplant for acute lymphoblastic leukemia, so the T cells may come from the graft donor.

This clonotype appeared a few times. V gene TRBV28 combines with J gene TRBJ2-6, with TRBD1 matching 7 bases. The germline V gene encodes CDR1 MDHEN and CDR2 SYDVKM. The trim removed 6 bases at V and 4 bases at J, leaving 6 bases unmatched. The CDR3 contains 15 residues. In nucleotides, the CDR3 is TGTGCCAGCAGGCGACAGGGATCCGGGGCCAACGTCCTGACTTTC. Translating it yields CASRRQGSGANVLTF.

The rearrangement joins TRBV19 to TRBJ2-7; unclear D gene. Per the germline V gene, CDR1 is LNHDA and CDR2 is SQIVND (reference sequence). V was clipped by 8 bases and J by 2 bases, with 13 bases between them. The length of the CDR3 is 13 residues. The CDR3 protein is CASGWGMAYEQYF. The DNA for the CDR3 is TGTGCCAGTGGGTGGGGTATGGCCTACGAGCAGTACTTC.

In this sample, this clonotype turned up many times. For the CDR3, the DNA is TGCGCCAGCAGCCAAGCTTCCCGAGGACAGGACTATGGCTACACCTTC. This encodes CASSQASRGQDYGYTF. This sequence joins TRBV4-1 and TRBJ1-2, with TRBD1 matching 7 bases. Germline V gene sequence: CDR1 MGHRA, CDR2 YSYEKL. The CDR3 consists of 16 residues. Trimming at V came to 1 base and at J to 3 bases, leaving 8 bases not matched to a gene.

This clonotype was seen more than once but under ten times. The genes are TRBV12-3 or TRBV12-4 and TRBJ2-7, with D possibly TRBD1 on 7 matching bases. This CDR3 contains 13 residues. V was trimmed by 7 bases and J by 3 bases, leaving 13 bases between them. The DNA of the CDR3 is TGTGCCAGCACAGGGGGGAGTCTCTACGAGCAGTACTTC. The encoded protein is CASTGGSLYEQYF.

This clonotype was counted ten times or more. The chain employs TRBV29-1 and TRBJ2-3; 7 nucleotides match TRBD1. There are 15 residues in the CDR3. The germline CDR1 and CDR2 sequences are SQVTM and ANQGSEA. Trimming removed 1 base from V and 3 bases from J; junction bases left unmatched: 7. Here the CDR3 DNA reads TGCAGCGTTGAAGGTCTAGGGGGCGCAACAGATACGCAGTATTTT. Protein sequence: CSVEGLGGATDTQYF.

This sequence joins TRBV10-3 and TRBJ2-1, with 11 bases lining up with TRBD2. Germline CDR1 reads ENHRY; CDR2 reads SYGVKD. Germline trimming cut 6 bases from V and 8 bases from J; bases unmatched to any gene: 6. CDR3 length: 14 residues. The CDR3 loop reads CAISLAGGPHEQFF. In DNA, the CDR3 is TGTGCCATCAGCCTAGCGGGAGGACCCCATGAGCAGTTCTTC.

This clonotype has more than one count but fewer than ten. The chain carries TRBV6-5 and TRBJ2-7; D is unclear. CDR1 is MNHEY, CDR2 SVGAGI, per germline. The CDR3 spans 12 residues. V lost 5 bases and J 6 bases, leaving 11 bases between the germline ends. CDR3 nucleotides: TGTGCCAGCAGTCGACAATTGGGCGAGCAGTACTTC. Amino acids: CASSRQLGEQYF.

This clonotype was detected many times. The V call is TRBV6-5, the J call TRBJ2-1; 9 bases are shared with TRBD2. Germline loops: CDR1 MNHEY, CDR2 SVGAGI. The V gene end was trimmed by 2 bases and the J gene end by 7 bases; junction bases not matched to a gene: 6. CDR3 length equals 15 residues. This CDR3 is CASSYLAGRLNEQFF. CDR3 sequence (DNA): TGTGCCAGCAGTTACCTAGCGGGAAGGTTGAATGAGCAGTTCTTC.

The chain is built from TRBV10-3 and TRBJ2-3; D unresolved. CDR1 and CDR2 (germline): ENHRY, SYGVKD. This CDR3 is 13 amino acids long. Trimming stripped 10 bases from V and 5 bases from J, with 16 bases between. In nucleotides, the CDR3 is TGTGCCACTAATGGACGGACGATAGATACGCAGTATTTT. Encoded protein: CATNGRTIDTQYF.

The sample holds many counts of this clonotype. The CDR3 sequence: CAISESMKANEQFF. For the CDR3, the DNA is TGTGCCATCAGTGAGTCAATGAAGGCTAATGAGCAGTTCTTC. The chain couples TRBV10-3 to TRBJ2-1; no clear D gene. The V gene's germline CDR1 is ENHRY and CDR2 SYGVKD. V shed 0 bases and J shed 7 bases, with 10 bases lying between them. CDR3 size: 14 residues.

The chain joins TRBV28 to TRBJ2-7; 7 bases line up with TRBD1. This CDR3 contains 16 residues. Trimming removed 4 bases from V and 5 bases from J; junction bases left unmatched: 14. Per the germline V gene, CDR1 is MDHEN and CDR2 is SYDVKM. CDR3 sequence (DNA): TGTGCCAGCAGTTCTATCTGGACAGGTAGGGCTAACGAGCAGTACTTC. Protein product: CASSSIWTGRANEQYF.

The J gene is TRBJ2-7, the V gene TRBV10-3, with TRBD1 identical over 7 bases. The CDR3 is made up of 13 amino acids. In germline, CDR1 is ENHRY, CDR2 SYGVKD. Trimming at V came to 8 bases and at J to 3 bases, leaving 7 bases not matched to a gene. The CDR3 bases are TGTGCCATCGGACGGGACAGAAACTACGAGCAGTACTTC. As protein: CAIGRDRNYEQYF.

This clonotype was detected a few times. The J gene is TRBJ2-5, the V gene TRBV3-1; D possibly corresponds to TRBD2 (5 bases). V shed 1 base and J shed 5 bases, with 11 bases lying between them. Germline CDR1 is LGHDT and CDR2 is YNNKEL (reference sequence). The CDR3 runs 14 residues. Here the CDR3 DNA reads TGTGCCAGCAGCCAAGGTGGGAGCGCGGAGACCCAGTACTTC. Translation: CASSQGGSAETQYF.

V usage is TRBV20-1 and J usage is TRBJ2-5, with 8 bases identical to TRBD2. The CDR3 consists of 14 residues. V lost 4 bases to trimming and J lost 3 bases; unmatched junction nucleotides: 7. Germline assignment: CDR1 DFQATT and CDR2 SNEGSKA (reference sequence). DNA for the CDR3: TGCAGTGCTATAGCGGGACAACTCAAAGAGACCCAGTACTTC. This translates into CSAIAGQLKETQYF.

This clonotype was seen only a few times. The J gene is TRBJ2-7, the V gene TRBV29-1, with 11 bases matching TRBD2. V shed 4 bases, J shed 2 bases, and the junction held 4 bases outside the gene matches. This CDR3 spans 14 amino acids. The germline gives CDR1 SQVTM, CDR2 ANQGSEA. DNA of the CDR3: TGCAGCGTTGGGACTAGCGGGCCAGCCTACGAGCAGTACTTC. Its translation: CSVGTSGPAYEQYF.

This clonotype was counted once. The chain carries TRBV7-3 and TRBJ2-1; 12 bases agree with TRBD2. This CDR3 comprises 15 residues. V lost 4 bases to trimming and J lost 9 bases; unmatched junction nucleotides: 7. From germline, CDR1 is SGHTA and CDR2 FQGTGA. CDR3 sequence: CASSSLTSGSGEQFF. The CDR3 nucleotides read TGTGCCAGCAGCTCCCTGACTAGCGGGAGTGGTGAGCAGTTCTTC.

The J gene is TRBJ1-2, the V gene TRBV10-3; D is unclear. Looked up from germline, CDR1 is ENHRY and CDR2 is SYGVKD. The CDR3 consists of 12 residues. Trimming pared 9 bases from V and 2 bases from J, leaving 10 bases between. CDR3 loop: CAISDGNYGYTF. In DNA form, the CDR3 reads TGTGCCATTTCGGACGGGAACTATGGCTACACCTTC.

This clonotype was detected a few times. The V and J genes are TRBV6-1 and TRBJ2-3; a possible D gene is TRBD2 (6 bases). The CDR3 has 15 residues. V was shortened by 6 bases and J by 6 bases, with 19 bases between the two germline ends. Germline CDR1 is MNHNS and CDR2 is SASEGT. CDR3 residues: CASSLIGTLKDTQYF. The CDR3 DNA follows: TGTGCCAGCAGCCTCATAGGGACTCTCAAGGATACGCAGTATTTT.

This clonotype showed up just a few times. The chain joins TRBV3-1 to TRBJ2-7; a weak D match, TRBD2 (5 bases). The CDR3 has 14 amino acids. CDR1 and CDR2 (germline): LGHDT, YNNKEL (reference sequence). Trimming took 2 bases from V and 0 from J, leaving 8 bases between them. The CDR3 reads CASSQMDSSYEQYF. The CDR3 DNA reads TGTGCCAGCAGCCAAATGGACTCCTCCTACGAGCAGTACTTC.

The CDR3 sequence: CSVGGGGYNEQFF. DNA of the CDR3: TGCAGCGTTGGAGGGGGGGGGTACAATGAGCAGTTCTTC. J is TRBJ2-1 and V is TRBV29-1, with D possibly matching TRBD2 (7 bases). The CDR3 has 13 residues. Germline V gives CDR1 SQVTM, CDR2 ANQGSEA. Trimming left V 4 bases short and J 4 bases short, with 11 bases between.

This clonotype was counted a few times. This rearrangement joins TRBV29-1 to TRBJ2-1; possibly TRBD1 for D (5 bases). This CDR3 spans 14 amino acids. V was trimmed by 3 bases and J by 0 bases, leaving 9 bases between them. Per the germline V gene, CDR1 is SQVTM and CDR2 is ANQGSEA. The CDR3 sequence: CSVEPRDSYNEQFF. CDR3 sequence (DNA): TGCAGCGTTGAGCCCAGGGACTCCTACAATGAGCAGTTCTTC.

This clonotype was seen repeatedly, ten times or more. The J gene is TRBJ2-2, the V gene TRBV5-5, with D unclear. The CDR3 sequence is 15 residues long. Germline CDR1 reads SGHKS; CDR2 reads YYEKEE (reference sequence). The V and J ends lost 1 base and 3 bases respectively, with 10 bases between them. The CDR3 nucleotides are TGTGCCAGCAGCTTGCACCATTCGTACACCGGGGAGCTGTTTTTT. Its translation: CASSLHHSYTGELFF.

V is TRBV4-1 and J is TRBJ2-1, with 7 bases that match TRBD2. CDR1 is MGHRA and CDR2 is YSYEKL in the germline V gene. With 4 bases clipped from V and 6 bases from J, the junction kept 9 bases outside the gene matches. This CDR3 spans 15 amino acids. CDR3 bases: TGCGCCAGCAGCCCCATCGCTCTAGCGGTCAATGAGCAGTTCTTC. The encoded protein is CASSPIALAVNEQFF.

The chain employs TRBV7-2 and TRBJ2-7; 9 nucleotides agree with TRBD2. Germline values: CDR1 SGHTA, CDR2 FQGNSA. The CDR3 totals 15 residues. The ends lost 1 base at V and 5 bases at J; junction bases unmatched: 6. CDR3 residues: CASSLVSGSNHEQYF. CDR3 bases: TGTGCCAGCAGCTTAGTTAGCGGGAGTAACCACGAGCAGTACTTC. Looking up the rest from reference TRBV7-2 and TRBJ2-7 gives the full variable domain: GAGVSQSPSNKVTEKGKDVELRCDPISGHTALYWYRQSLGQGLEFLIYFQGNSAPDKSGLPSDRFSAERTGGSVSTLTIQRTQQEDSAVYLCASSLVSGSNHEQYFGPGTRLTVT.

This clonotype showed up just a few times. CDR3 protein: CASSLIGGQYNEQFF. CDR3 in DNA: TGTGCCAGTAGTTTAATCGGAGGGCAATACAATGAGCAGTTCTTC. The chain links TRBV19 to TRBJ2-1; D may be TRBD2 (6 bases). The CDR3 extends over 15 amino acids. Per germline, CDR1 LNHDA and CDR2 SQIVND (reference sequence). V was cut by 5 bases and J by 4 bases, with 15 bases left in between.

This clonotype has at least ten counts. This sequence joins TRBV2 and TRBJ2-1; 12 positions agree with TRBD2. CDR1 is SNHLY and CDR2 is FYNNEI in the germline V gene. The CDR3 runs 15 residues. J gave up 2 bases and V 6 bases, and 2 bases lay outside the gene matches. The CDR3 spells CASRLAGGTYNEQFF. CDR3 nucleotides: TGTGCCAGCAGACTAGCGGGAGGCACCTACAATGAGCAGTTCTTC. Full variable domain (missing parts from reference TRBV2 and TRBJ2-1): EPEVTQTPSHQVTQMGQEVILRCVPISNHLYFYWYRQILGQKVEFLVSFYNNEISEKSEIFDDQFSVERPDGSNFTLKIRSTKLEDSAMYFCASRLAGGTYNEQFFGPGTRLTVL.

This chain uses TRBV11-1 with TRBJ2-4; maybe TRBD2 (6 bases). The germline gives CDR1 SGHAT, CDR2 FQDESV (reference sequence). The CDR3 consists of 15 residues. Trimming removed 2 bases from V and 1 base from J, with 9 bases in between. The CDR3 coding sequence is TGTGCCAGCAGCTTACACCGGGGGGCCAAAAACATTCAGTACTTC. Residues: CASSLHRGAKNIQYF.

This clonotype was counted many times. The limits of the CDR3 on the DNA are not certain, so only TCRdb's listed CDR3 is given. This chain joins TRBV15 and TRBJ2-2; the table's D call, TRBD1, has no DNA check behind it. 16 amino acids form the CDR3, both terminal residues included. Germline V lookup: CDR1 LNHNV, CDR2 YYDKDF (reference sequence). The CDR3: CATSILGGGNTGELFF.

The chain carries TRBV5-1 and TRBJ2-5; 13 positions match TRBD2. Germline trimming cut 0 bases from V and 5 bases from J; bases unmatched to any gene: 10. The length of the CDR3 is 18 residues. Germline loops: CDR1 SGHRS, CDR2 YFSETQ. The CDR3 sequence is CASSLGTSGRSPRETQYF. The CDR3, as DNA: TGCGCCAGCAGCTTGGGGACTAGCGGGAGATCGCCAAGGGAGACCCAGTACTTC.

This chain connects TRBV20-1 to TRBJ1-6; the D is unclear. The V end was cut by 2 bases, the J end by 9 bases, with 5 bases between. The CDR3 length is 11 residues. Germline lookup yields CDR1 DFQATT and CDR2 SNEGSKA (reference sequence). CDR3 loop: CSARSLSPLHF. The DNA for the CDR3 is TGCAGTGCTAGAAGTCTTTCACCCCTCCACTTT.